The rows below give T cell receptor beta chains drawn from one sample of a study of T cell responses to AZD1222 COVID-19 vaccine. TCRdb's copy holds only in-frame clones and misses some; the assay was immunoSEQ multiplex PCR. Among about 85,000 clones listed, around 90% were seen once. Sequencing was performed on peripheral blood, taken on day 0 of AZD1222 vaccination. The receptors stem from an adult in good health. Each CDR3 is given with its conserved first and last residue.

j_call: TRBJ1-2; v_call: TRBV10-2; cdr3_aa: CASSESAAGTDGYTF
j_call: TRBJ2-1; v_call: TRBV18; cdr3_aa: CASSPRRGQSWNEQFF
j_call: TRBJ2-1; v_call: TRBV20-1; cdr3_aa: CSARPKFEQFF
j_call: TRBJ2-3; v_call: TRBV5-1; cdr3_aa: CASTNSDSPSTDTQYF
j_call: TRBJ1-2; v_call: TRBV2; cdr3_aa: CASSEYFQPYGYTF
j_call: TRBJ1-1; v_call: TRBV25-1; cdr3_aa: CASSVNYGGDSLNTEAFF
j_call: TRBJ1-3; v_call: TRBV7-2; cdr3_aa: CASSRGTGEVNTIYF
j_call: TRBJ1-2; v_call: TRBV5-5; cdr3_aa: CASSPGVDGYTF
j_call: TRBJ2-3; v_call: TRBV13; cdr3_aa: CASSLVRRGDTQYF
j_call: TRBJ2-7; v_call: TRBV5-4; cdr3_aa: CASSDGSSGSRYEQYF
j_call: TRBJ2-2; v_call: TRBV5-3; cdr3_aa: CARSRGARGYTGELFF
j_call: TRBJ2-2; v_call: TRBV30; cdr3_aa: CAWSVPDRGQDGELFF
j_call: TRBJ2-2; v_call: TRBV6-1; cdr3_aa: CASSELGSTGELFF